This note documents a single T cell receptor (beta chain) sequence. Its recognized antigen is unknown. Base qualities are not at hand, and no much larger clone is one base apart. This entry is derived from a study of cytomegalovirus exposure and HLA in healthy donors (dated by TCRdb to between 2016 and 2019). For context, the study as a whole: According to a later analysis, the roughly 130 validation repertoires were produced on the same platform as the 666 repertoires of the first cohort. The study was designed to test whether signatures of past pathogen exposure could be identified by cataloging public T cell receptors. Along with the approximately 700-subject first cohort, a separate validation cohort of over 90 different subjects was used. To predict cytomegalovirus infection status, the study brought together high-throughput TCR immunosequencing, statistical association of individual TCRs with disease status, and machine learning. Overall study outcomes, separate from this receptor: Most TCR sequences were observed very rarely across donors, whereas some public TCRs were present in many individuals. In the study, approximately 160 TCR beta chains were listed as associated with cytomegalovirus. The authors suggested that the approach could potentially be generalized to other disease states and immunological phenotypes. In vitro tests confirmed that three of the cytomegalovirus-associated TCR beta chains recognize cytomegalovirus antigens. Subsequent analysis determined that TCRs grouped into clusters in the first cohort also showed a tendency toward co-occurrence across the roughly 130 validation repertoires, and about 93% of cluster scores exceeded 0. The validation cohort had no HLA typing available for a later analysis, so co-occurrence within that cohort was assessed over all 110 or so repertoires. The classifier was reported to diagnose cytomegalovirus status with high specificity and sensitivity in both the original and validation cohorts.

Relative to germline, V is 5 bases shorter and J is 3 bases shorter, with 18 bases between their ends. From the germline V gene, CDR1 is SGHRS and CDR2 is YFSETQ. The CDR3 goes from the cysteine to the phenylalanine over 15 residues. Of all the DNA, just the CDR3 is kept, 45 bases in frame from base 1. The donors were included in the validation cohort of roughly 120 subjects, a group kept apart from the approximately 690-subject first cohort. Libraries came from the immunoSEQ multiplex PCR assay. On the authors' methods: A statistical classification framework was developed to diagnose cytomegalovirus status using the catalog of TCR beta chain sequences. Here the immuneACCESS table is served through TCRdb, limited to in-frame sequences with V and J called. Missing clones are a known gap in these copies; in checked studies unresolved V genes cover under half, and the rest lacks a known reason. V, J and clone size are those of that table, while D and trimming were read from the DNA. In this sample the table shows some 170,000 clones, about 89% of which occur a single time. Jointly, the top ten make up approximately 2.6% of the sample.

Sequencing input: PBMCs. The TCR was taken from a man younger than 35 in good health and CMV-seropositive. Recombination connected TRBV5-1 to TRBJ2-7, with TRBD1 as a weak D call on 6 bases. The CDR3 region has the sequence CASSSYWGLDYEQYF. In nucleotides, the sequence is TGCGCCAGCAGTTCGTACTGGGGGCTAGACTACGAGCAGTACTTC.